These 10 T cell receptor beta chains came from one sample sequenced in a study of blood T cell repertoires in COVID-19. Only in-frame clones appear in the TCRdb table, and some are missing; sequencing was by immunoSEQ multiplex PCR. Of some 200,000 clones in the sample, around nine tenths were seen once. Sample: peripheral blood. These TCRs come from a man between 40 and 49 years old with active or convalescent COVID-19.

The V and J genes are TRBV30 and TRBJ2-7; 8 nucleotides match TRBD1. The germline V gene has CDR1 GTSNPN and CDR2 SVGIG (reference sequence). V shed 3 bases and J 5 bases; nucleotides not matched to a gene: 6. The CDR3 loop spans 13 amino acids. The CDR3 loop reads CAWSGGQGDEQYF. CDR3 in DNA: TGTGCCTGGAGCGGAGGACAGGGTGACGAGCAGTACTTC.

V usage is TRBV18 and J usage is TRBJ2-7, with TRBD1 matching over 11 bases. Germline CDR1 and CDR2: KGHSH and LQKENI. This CDR3 is built from 15 residues. V was pared by 1 base and J by 5 bases, with 4 bases of the junction left unmatched. The CDR3 coding sequence is TGTGCCAGCTCACCACACGGACAGGGGGCGGACGAGCAGTACTTC. It translates to CASSPHGQGADEQYF.

This sequence joins TRBV10-2 and TRBJ1-1; possibly TRBD1 for D (5 bases). Germline CDR1 WSHSY, CDR2 SAAADI. This CDR3 spans 13 amino acids. Trimming took 8 bases from V and 5 from J, leaving 15 bases between them. CDR3 in DNA: TGCGCCAGCTCAAGCCAGGGAGGAACTGAAGCTTTCTTT. Translating it yields CASSSQGGTEAFF.

In this sample, this clone turned up once. The chain employs TRBV5-4 and TRBJ1-2; 8 bases agree with TRBD1. This CDR3 is built from 15 residues. V shed 4 bases, J shed 3 bases, and the junction held 8 bases outside the gene matches. The V gene's germline CDR1 is SGHNT and CDR2 YYREEE (reference sequence). The CDR3 sequence is CASSHGQGKDYGYTF. As DNA, the CDR3 is TGTGCCAGCAGCCATGGACAGGGAAAGGACTATGGCTACACCTTC.

The chain employs TRBV4-1 and TRBJ2-1, with D unresolved. The V and J ends lost 0 bases and 8 bases respectively, with 14 bases between them. This CDR3 spans 15 amino acids. Per germline, CDR1 MGHRA and CDR2 YSYEKL. The CDR3 reads CASSQDPAGQDEQFF. The CDR3 coding sequence is TGCGCCAGCAGCCAAGATCCAGCTGGTCAGGATGAGCAGTTCTTC.

This clone was seen a few times. V gene TRBV30 combines with J gene TRBJ1-1; D is perhaps TRBD1 (5 bases). Germline V gene sequence: CDR1 GTSNPN, CDR2 SVGIG (reference sequence). Trimming took 5 bases from V and 4 from J, leaving 14 bases between them. The CDR3 is 13 residues long. CDR3 sequence (DNA): TGTGCCTGGTCCAGGTACGGGGGCACTGAAGCTTTCTTT. It yields the protein CAWSRYGGTEAFF.

The chain is built from TRBV5-1 and TRBJ2-1; 7 bases match TRBD2. CDR1 and CDR2 from the germline V gene are SGHRS and YFSETQ. This CDR3 is 14 amino acids long. The V and J ends lost 2 bases and 8 bases, in that order; junction bases with no gene match: 7. CDR3 amino acids: CASSLSWGGHEQFF. CDR3 in DNA: TGCGCCAGCAGCTTATCATGGGGGGGACATGAGCAGTTCTTC.

V and J are TRBV6-5 and TRBJ1-4; D is perhaps TRBD1 (6 bases). The ends were cut back, 7 bases at V and 5 bases at J, with 14 bases in the middle. This CDR3 has 14 amino acids. Germline V gives CDR1 MNHEY, CDR2 SVGAGI. CDR3 DNA: TGTGCCAGCACCGAAGGGGGGGCCAATGAAAAACTGTTTTTT. Amino acids: CASTEGGANEKLFF.

This chain connects TRBV11-2 to TRBJ2-3, with 8 bases lining up with TRBD1. The CDR3 runs to 13 residues. V lost 4 bases and J lost 6; bases outside the gene matches: 3. Germline CDR1 reads SGHAT; CDR2 reads FQNNGV. The CDR3 is CASSWTGRDTQYF. The DNA of the CDR3 is TGTGCCAGCAGCTGGACAGGGAGGGATACGCAGTATTTT.

This clone showed up just a few times. The genes are TRBV28 and TRBJ1-1, with D possibly TRBD1 on 5 matching bases. In germline, CDR1 is MDHEN, CDR2 SYDVKM. V gave up 4 bases and J gave up 2 bases, with 14 bases separating them. The length of the CDR3 is 15 residues. Written as DNA, the CDR3 is TGTGCCAGCAGTTCAACAGGATTCCCCAACACTGAAGCTTTCTTT. This sequence encodes CASSSTGFPNTEAFF.